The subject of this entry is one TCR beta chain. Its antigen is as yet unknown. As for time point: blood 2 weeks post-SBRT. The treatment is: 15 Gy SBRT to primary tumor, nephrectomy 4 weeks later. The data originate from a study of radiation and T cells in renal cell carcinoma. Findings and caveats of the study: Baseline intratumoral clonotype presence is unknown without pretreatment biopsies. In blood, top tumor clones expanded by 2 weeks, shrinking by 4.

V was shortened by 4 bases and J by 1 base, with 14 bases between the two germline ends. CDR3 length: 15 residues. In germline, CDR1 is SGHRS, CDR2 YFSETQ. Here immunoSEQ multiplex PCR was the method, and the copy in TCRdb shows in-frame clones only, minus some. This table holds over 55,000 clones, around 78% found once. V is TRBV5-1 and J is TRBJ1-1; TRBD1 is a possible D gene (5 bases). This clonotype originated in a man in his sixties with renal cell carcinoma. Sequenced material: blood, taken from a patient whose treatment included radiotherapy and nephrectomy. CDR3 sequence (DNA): TGCGCCAGCAGCGATGTCCTCGGGGGGAACACTGAAGCTTTCTTT. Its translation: CASSDVLGGNTEAFF.